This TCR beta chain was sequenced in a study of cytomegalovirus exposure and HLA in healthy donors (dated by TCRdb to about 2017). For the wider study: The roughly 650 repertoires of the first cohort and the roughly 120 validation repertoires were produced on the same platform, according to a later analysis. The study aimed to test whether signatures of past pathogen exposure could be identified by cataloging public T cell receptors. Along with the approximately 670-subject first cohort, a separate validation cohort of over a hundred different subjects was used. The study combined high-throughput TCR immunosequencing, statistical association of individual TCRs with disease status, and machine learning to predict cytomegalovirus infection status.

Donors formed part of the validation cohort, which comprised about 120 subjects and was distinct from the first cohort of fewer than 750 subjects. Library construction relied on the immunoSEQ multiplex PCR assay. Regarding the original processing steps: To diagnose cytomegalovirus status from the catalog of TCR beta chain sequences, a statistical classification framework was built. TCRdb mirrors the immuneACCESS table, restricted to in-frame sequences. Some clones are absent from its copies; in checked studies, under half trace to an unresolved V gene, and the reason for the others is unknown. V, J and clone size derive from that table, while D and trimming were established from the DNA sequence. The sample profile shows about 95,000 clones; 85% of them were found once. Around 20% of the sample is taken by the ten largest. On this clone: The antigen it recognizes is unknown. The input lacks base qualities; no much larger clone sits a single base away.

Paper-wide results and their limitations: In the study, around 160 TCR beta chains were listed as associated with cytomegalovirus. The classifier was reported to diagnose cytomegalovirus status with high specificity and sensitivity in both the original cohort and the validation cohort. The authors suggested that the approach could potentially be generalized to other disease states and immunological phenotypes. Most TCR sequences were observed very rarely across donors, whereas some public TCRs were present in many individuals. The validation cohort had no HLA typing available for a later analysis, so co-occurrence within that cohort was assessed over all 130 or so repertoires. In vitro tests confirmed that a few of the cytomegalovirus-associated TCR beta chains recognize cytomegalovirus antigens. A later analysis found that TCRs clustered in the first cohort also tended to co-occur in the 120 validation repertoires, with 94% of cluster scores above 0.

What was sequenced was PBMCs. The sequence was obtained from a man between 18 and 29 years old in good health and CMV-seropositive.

The sequenced DNA is TGTGCCAGCATTTCATCGGGAGAGGACTCTGGAAACACCATATATTTT. Its product reads: CASISSGEDSGNTIYF. The chain couples TRBV28 to TRBJ1-3, with an unclear D gene assignment. Its CDR3 holds 16 amino acids, cysteine through phenylalanine. The CDR3 DNA has 48 bases and is translated from base 1. Trimming takes 7 bases from V and 0 bases from J, and the germline ends sit 16 bases apart. CDR1 MDHEN and CDR2 SYDVKM are derived from the germline V gene.